Here is one TCR beta chain with its context. Its antigen is unknown. The entry originates in a study of shared clonotypes between healthy human individuals. Overall study context: The study used three CD4 naive, three CD4 memory, two CD8 naive and one CD8 memory plate per donor.

TCRdb keeps only in-frame clones here, not all; method: immunoSEQ multiplex PCR. The table records around 1.1 million clones, roughly 80% of them present only once. Findings and limits, study-wide: Estimated richness values were generally larger in naive subsets than in memory subsets. Only blood was sampled; tissue repertoires likely differ.

The CDR3 has 13 amino acids. Trimming cost V 2 bases and J 3 bases, with 8 bases left between them. Germline assignment: CDR1 MGHRA and CDR2 YSYEKL. The TCR comes from a man between 18 and 35 years old in good health. Some clones in this sample may be carry-over from other donors' samples. The J gene is TRBJ2-7, the V gene TRBV4-1; D remains ambiguous. Input material: memory CD4+ T cells from PBMCs. Subset described: CD45RA-negative fraction. The CDR3 spells CASSQPPSYEQYF. CDR3 DNA sequence: TGCGCCAGCAGCCAACCCCCTAGCTACGAGCAGTACTTC.